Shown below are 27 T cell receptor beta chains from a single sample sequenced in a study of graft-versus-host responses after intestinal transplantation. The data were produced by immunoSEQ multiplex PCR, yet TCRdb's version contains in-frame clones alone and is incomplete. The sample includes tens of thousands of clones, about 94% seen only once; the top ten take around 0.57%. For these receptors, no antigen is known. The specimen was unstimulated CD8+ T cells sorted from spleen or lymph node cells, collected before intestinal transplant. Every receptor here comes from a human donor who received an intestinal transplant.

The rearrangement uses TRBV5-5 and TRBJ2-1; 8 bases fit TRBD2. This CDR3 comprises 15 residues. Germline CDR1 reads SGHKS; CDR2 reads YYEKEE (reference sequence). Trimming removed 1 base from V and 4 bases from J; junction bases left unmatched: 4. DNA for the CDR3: TGTGCCAGCAGCTTGTGGGCTAGCGGGTACAATGAGCAGTTCTTC. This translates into CASSLWASGYNEQFF.

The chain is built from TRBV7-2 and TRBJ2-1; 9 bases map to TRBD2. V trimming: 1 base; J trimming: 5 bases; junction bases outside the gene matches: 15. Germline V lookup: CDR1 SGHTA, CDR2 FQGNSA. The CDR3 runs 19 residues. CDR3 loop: CASSLGAVWAGGQNNEQFF. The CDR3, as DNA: TGTGCCAGCAGCTTAGGGGCGGTTTGGGCGGGAGGGCAAAACAATGAGCAGTTCTTC.

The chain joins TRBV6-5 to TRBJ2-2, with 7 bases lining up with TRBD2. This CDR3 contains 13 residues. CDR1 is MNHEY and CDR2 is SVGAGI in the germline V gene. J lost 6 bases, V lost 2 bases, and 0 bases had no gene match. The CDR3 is CASSYREAGELFF. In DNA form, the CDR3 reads TGTGCCAGCAGTTACCGGGAGGCCGGGGAGCTGTTTTTT.

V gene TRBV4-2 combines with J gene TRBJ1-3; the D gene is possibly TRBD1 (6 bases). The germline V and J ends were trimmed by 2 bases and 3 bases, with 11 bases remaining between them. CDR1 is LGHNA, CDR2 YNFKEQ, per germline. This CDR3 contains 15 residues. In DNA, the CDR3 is TGTGCCAGCAGCCAACCGGGGGCGCGTGGAAACACCATATATTTT. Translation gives CASSQPGARGNTIYF.

The DNA of the CDR3 is TGTGCCAGCAGTTTACTTACTAGCGGGGTTTACAATGAGCAGTTCTTC. Translated, it gives CASSLLTSGVYNEQFF. The chain joins TRBV2 to TRBJ2-1, with TRBD2 identical over 10 bases. J lost 4 bases, V lost 5 bases, and 8 bases had no gene match. This CDR3 has 16 amino acids. Germline V gene lookup returns CDR1 SNHLY and CDR2 FYNNEI. Combining the CDR3 with reference TRBV2 and TRBJ2-1 gives the whole variable domain EPEVTQTPSHQVTQMGQEVILRCVPISNHLYFYWYRQILGQKVEFLVSFYNNEISEKSEIFDDQFSVERPDGSNFTLKIRSTKLEDSAMYFCASSLLTSGVYNEQFFGPGTRLTVL.

Here the CDR3 reads CASSVGTSNTGELFF. CDR3 bases: TGTGCCAGCAGCGTAGGGACTTCGAACACCGGGGAGCTGTTTTTT. V gene TRBV9 combines with J gene TRBJ2-2; a weak D match, TRBD2 (5 bases). The CDR3 runs to 15 residues. In germline, CDR1 is SGDLS, CDR2 YYNGEE. The ends were cut back, 0 bases at V and 0 bases at J, with 6 bases in the middle.

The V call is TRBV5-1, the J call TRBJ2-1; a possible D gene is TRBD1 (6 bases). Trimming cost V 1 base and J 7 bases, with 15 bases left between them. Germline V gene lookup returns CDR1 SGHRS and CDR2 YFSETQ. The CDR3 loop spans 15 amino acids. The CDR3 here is CASSLSGQPLNEQFF. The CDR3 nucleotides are TGCGCCAGCAGCTTGTCGGGACAACCCCTAAATGAGCAGTTCTTC. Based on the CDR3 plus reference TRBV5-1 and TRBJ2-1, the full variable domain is KAGVTQTPRYLIKTRGQQVTLSCSPISGHRSVSWYQQTPGQGLQFLFEYFSETQRNKGNFPGRFSGRQFSNSRSEMNVSTLELGDSALYLCASSLSGQPLNEQFFGPGTRLTVL.

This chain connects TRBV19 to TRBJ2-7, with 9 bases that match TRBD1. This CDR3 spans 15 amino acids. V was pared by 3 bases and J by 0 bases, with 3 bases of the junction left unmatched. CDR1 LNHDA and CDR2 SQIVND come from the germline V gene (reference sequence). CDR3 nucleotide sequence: TGTGCCAGTAGTATGGGGACAGGGAGCTCCTACGAGCAGTACTTC. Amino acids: CASSMGTGSSYEQYF.

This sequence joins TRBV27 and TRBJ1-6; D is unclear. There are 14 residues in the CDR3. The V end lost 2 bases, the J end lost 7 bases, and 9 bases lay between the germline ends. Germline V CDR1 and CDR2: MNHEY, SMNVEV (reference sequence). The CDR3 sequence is CASSLARGNSPLHF. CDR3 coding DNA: TGTGCCAGCAGTTTAGCGCGGGGAAATTCACCCCTCCACTTT.

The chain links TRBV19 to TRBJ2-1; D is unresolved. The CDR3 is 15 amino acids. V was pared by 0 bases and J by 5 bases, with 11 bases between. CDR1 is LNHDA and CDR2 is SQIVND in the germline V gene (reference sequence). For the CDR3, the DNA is TGTGCCAGTAGTATAGACCGGTATAACGACAATGAGCAGTTCTTC. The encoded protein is CASSIDRYNDNEQFF.

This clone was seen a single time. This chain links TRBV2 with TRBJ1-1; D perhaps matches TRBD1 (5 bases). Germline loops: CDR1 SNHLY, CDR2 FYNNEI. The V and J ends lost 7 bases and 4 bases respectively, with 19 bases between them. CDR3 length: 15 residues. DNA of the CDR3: TGTGCCAGCAATTTCGAGGGACGTGGGGGCACTGAAGCTTTCTTT. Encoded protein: CASNFEGRGGTEAFF.

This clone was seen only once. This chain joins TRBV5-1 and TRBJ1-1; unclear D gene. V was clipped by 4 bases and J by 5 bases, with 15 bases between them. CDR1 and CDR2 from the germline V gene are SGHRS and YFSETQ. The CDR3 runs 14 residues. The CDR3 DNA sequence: TGCGCCAGCAGCCTTGGCAGCCTTGAGACTGAAGCTTTCTTT. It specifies CASSLGSLETEAFF.

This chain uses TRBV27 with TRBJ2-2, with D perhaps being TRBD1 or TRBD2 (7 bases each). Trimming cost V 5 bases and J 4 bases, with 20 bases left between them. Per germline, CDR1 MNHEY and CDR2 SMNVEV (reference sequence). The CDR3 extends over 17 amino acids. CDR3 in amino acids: CASSPSGRGQSTGELFF. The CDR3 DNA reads TGTGCCAGCAGTCCCTCGGGGAGGGGGCAATCCACCGGGGAGCTGTTTTTT.

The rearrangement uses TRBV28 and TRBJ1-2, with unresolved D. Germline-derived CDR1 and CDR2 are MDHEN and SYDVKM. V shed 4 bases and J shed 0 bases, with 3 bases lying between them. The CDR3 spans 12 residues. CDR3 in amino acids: CASSSPNYGYTF. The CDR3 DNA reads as TGTGCCAGCAGTTCCCCTAACTATGGCTACACCTTC.

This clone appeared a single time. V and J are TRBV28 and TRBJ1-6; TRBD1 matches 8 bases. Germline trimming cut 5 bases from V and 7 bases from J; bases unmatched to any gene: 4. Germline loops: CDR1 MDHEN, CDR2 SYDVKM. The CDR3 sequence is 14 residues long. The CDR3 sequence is CASSLDRENSPLHF. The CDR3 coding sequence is TGTGCCAGCAGTCTGGACAGGGAAAATTCACCCCTCCACTTT.

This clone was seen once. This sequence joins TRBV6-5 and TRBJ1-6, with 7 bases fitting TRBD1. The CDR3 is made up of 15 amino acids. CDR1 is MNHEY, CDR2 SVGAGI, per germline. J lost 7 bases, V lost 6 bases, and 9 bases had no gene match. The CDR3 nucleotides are TGTGCCAGCAGGCCAACAGGGGAAGTGAATTCACCCCTCCACTTT. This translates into CASRPTGEVNSPLHF.

The CDR3 loop reads CASSLEKVPDTQYF. The CDR3 coding sequence is TGTGCCAGCAGCTTAGAAAAGGTTCCAGATACGCAGTATTTT. The chain has TRBV7-3 and TRBJ2-3; D is unclear. The V end was cut by 2 bases, the J end by 4 bases, with 10 bases between. Germline CDR1 reads SGHTA; CDR2 reads FQGTGA. CDR3 length: 14 amino acids.

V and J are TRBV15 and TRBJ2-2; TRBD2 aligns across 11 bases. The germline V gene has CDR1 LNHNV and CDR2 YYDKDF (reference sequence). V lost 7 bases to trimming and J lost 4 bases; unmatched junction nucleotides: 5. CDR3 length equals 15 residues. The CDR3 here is CATIAGGPGTGELFF. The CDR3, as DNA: TGTGCCACCATAGCGGGAGGGCCGGGCACCGGGGAGCTGTTTTTT.

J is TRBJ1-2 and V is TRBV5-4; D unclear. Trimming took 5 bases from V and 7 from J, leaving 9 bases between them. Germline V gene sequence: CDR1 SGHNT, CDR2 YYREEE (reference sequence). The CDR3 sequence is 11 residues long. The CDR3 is CASRGFSGYTF. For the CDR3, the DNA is TGTGCCAGCAGGGGATTCAGTGGCTACACCTTC. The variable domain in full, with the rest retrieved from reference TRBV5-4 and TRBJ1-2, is ETGVTQSPTHLIKTRGQQVTLRCSSQSGHNTVSWYQQALGQGPQFIFQYYREEENGRGNFPPRFSGLQFPNYSSELNVNALELDDSALYLCASRGFSGYTFGSGTRLTVV.

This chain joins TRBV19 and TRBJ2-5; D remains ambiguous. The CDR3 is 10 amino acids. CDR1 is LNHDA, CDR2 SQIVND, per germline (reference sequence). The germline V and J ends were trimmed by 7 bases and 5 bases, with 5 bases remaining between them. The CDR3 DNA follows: TGTGCCAGTATACGGGAGACCCAGTACTTC. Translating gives CASIRETQYF.

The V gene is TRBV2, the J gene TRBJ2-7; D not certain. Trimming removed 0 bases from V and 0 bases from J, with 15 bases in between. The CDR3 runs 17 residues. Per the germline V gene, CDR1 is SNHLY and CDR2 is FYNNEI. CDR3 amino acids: CASSEAGTTHNSYEQYF. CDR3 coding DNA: TGTGCCAGCAGTGAAGCAGGAACCACCCATAACTCCTACGAGCAGTACTTC.

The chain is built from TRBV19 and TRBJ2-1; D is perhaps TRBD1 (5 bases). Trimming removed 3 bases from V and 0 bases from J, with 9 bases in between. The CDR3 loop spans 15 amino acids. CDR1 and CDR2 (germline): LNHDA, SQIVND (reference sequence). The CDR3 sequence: CASSIGHYSYNEQFF. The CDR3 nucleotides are TGTGCCAGTAGTATTGGACACTACTCCTACAATGAGCAGTTCTTC.

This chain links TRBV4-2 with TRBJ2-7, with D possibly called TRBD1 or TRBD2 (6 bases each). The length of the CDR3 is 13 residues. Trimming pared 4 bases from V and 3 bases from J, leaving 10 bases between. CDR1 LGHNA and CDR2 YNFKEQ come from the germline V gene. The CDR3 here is CASSPEGGYEQYF. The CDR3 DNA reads TGTGCCAGCAGCCCCGAGGGGGGCTACGAGCAGTACTTC.

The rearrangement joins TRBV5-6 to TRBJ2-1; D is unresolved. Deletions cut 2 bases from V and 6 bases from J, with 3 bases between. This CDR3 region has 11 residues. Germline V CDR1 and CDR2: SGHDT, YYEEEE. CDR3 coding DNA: TGTGCCAGCAGCTTCAGCAATGAGCAGTTCTTC. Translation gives CASSFSNEQFF.

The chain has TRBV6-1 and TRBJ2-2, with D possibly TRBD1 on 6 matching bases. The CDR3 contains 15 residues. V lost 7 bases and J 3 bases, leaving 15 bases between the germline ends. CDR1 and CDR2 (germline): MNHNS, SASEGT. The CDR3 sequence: CASTLGQIDTGELFF. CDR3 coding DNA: TGTGCCAGCACCCTAGGACAGATAGACACCGGGGAGCTGTTTTTT.

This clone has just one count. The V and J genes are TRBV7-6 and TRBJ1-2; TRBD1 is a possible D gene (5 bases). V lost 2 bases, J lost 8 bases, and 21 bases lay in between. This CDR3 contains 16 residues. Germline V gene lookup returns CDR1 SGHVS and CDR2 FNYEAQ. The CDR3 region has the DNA TGTGCCAGCAGCTTACGCGTGTGGGGCTTTAGAGGGGGCTACACCTTC. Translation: CASSLRVWGFRGGYTF.

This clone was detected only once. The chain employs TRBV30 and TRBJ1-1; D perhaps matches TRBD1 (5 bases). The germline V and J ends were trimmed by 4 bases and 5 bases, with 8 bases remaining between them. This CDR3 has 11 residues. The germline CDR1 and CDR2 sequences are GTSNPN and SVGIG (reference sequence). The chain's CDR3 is CAWNGGTEAFF. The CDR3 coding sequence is TGTGCCTGGAACGGGGGAACTGAAGCTTTCTTT.